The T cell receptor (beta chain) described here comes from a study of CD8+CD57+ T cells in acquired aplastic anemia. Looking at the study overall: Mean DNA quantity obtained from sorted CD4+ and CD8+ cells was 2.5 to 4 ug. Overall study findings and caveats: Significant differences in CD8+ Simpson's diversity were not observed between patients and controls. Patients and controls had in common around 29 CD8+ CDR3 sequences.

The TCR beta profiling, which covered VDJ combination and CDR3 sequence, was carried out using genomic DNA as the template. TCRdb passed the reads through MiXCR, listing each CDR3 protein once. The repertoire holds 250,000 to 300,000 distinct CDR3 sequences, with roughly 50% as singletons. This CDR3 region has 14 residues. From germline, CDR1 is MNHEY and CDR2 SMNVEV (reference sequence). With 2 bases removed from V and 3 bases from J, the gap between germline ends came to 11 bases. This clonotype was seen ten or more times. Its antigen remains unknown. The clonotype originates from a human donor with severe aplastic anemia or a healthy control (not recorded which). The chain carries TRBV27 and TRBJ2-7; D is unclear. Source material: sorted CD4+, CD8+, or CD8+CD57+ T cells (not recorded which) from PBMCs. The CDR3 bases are TGTGCCAGCAGTTTAGTAGTAGGGAACTACGAGCAGTACTTC. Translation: CASSLVVGNYEQYF.